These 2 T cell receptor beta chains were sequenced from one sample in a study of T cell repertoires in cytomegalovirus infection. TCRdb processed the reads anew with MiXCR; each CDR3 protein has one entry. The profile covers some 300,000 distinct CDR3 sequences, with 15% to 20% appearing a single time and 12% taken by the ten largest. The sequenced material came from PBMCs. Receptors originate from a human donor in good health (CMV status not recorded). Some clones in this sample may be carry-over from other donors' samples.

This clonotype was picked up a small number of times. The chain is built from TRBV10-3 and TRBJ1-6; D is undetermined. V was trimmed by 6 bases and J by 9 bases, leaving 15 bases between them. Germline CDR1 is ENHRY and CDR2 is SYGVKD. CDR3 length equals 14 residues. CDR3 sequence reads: CAIRGREIASPLHF. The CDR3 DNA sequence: TGTGCCATCAGGGGTCGAGAAATAGCTTCACCCCTCCACTTT.

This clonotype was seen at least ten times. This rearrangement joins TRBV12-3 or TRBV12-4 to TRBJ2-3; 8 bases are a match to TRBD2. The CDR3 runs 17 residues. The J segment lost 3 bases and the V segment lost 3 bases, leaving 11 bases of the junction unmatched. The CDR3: CASSFGTTGTRTDTQYF. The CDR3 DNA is TGTGCCAGCAGTTTCGGCACTACCGGGACTAGGACAGATACGCAGTATTTT.